This TCR beta chain was observed in a study of T cell repertoires in aging, cancer and after chemotherapy. V gave up 1 base and J gave up 5 bases; unmatched junction bases: 8. Per germline, CDR1 SGHAT and CDR2 FQDESV (reference sequence). The CDR3 sequence is 16 residues long. The template was genomic DNA from peripheral blood, not RNA. Rearranged V-D-J TRB sequences were amplified with a mixed TRB-A/B primer pool. MiXCR, run by TCRdb on the multiplex PCR reads, gives a single entry per CDR3 protein. The sample records approximately 4,900 distinct CDR3 sequences, approximately 25% being singletons. This TCR was sampled from a human donor in good health. The sequenced sample consisted of blood. The rearrangement joins TRBV11-1 to TRBJ2-5; 9 bases are shared with TRBD2. The CDR3, as DNA: TGTGCCAGCAGCTTAGGGTCTAGCGGGGTGGGGGAGACCCAGTACTTC. Translated, it gives CASSLGSSGVGETQYF.